This record looks at one T cell receptor (beta chain) sequence and its context. The antigen is unknown. The sample is drawn from a study of shared clonotypes between healthy human individuals. Study-level points and caveats: It was observed that approximately 5% of naive CD4 clonotypes were shared across four donors.

Profiled with immunoSEQ multiplex PCR; TCRdb holds only in-frame clones, not every one. This sample yields 1.5 million to 2.5 million clones, of which over 85% are seen a single time; approximately 1% belongs to the top ten. Only CD45RO-negative cells positively selected for CCR7 counted as naive CD8 cells, so terminally differentiated effector memory CD45RA+ cells were excluded. With 4 bases clipped from V and 8 bases from J, the junction kept 8 bases outside the gene matches. Germline V gene sequence: CDR1 SGHDT, CDR2 YYEEEE. The CDR3 runs to 13 residues. V usage is TRBV5-6 and J usage is TRBJ1-1, with 7 bases identical to TRBD1. This clonotype was sampled from a young man in good health. Sample: naive CD8+ T cells sorted from blood. The CDR3 sequence is CASSDQTGWEAFF. CDR3 coding DNA: TGTGCCAGCAGCGATCAGACAGGGTGGGAAGCTTTCTTT.